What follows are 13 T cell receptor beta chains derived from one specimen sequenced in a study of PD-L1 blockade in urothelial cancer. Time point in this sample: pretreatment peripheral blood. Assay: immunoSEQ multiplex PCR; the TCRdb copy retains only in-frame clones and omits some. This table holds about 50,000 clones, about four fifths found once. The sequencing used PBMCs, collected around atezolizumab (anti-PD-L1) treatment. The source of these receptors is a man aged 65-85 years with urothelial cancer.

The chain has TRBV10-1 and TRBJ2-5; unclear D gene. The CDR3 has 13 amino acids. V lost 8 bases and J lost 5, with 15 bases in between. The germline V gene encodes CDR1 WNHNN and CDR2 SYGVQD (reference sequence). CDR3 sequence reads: CASGLSGQETQYF. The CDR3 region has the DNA TGCGCCAGCGGTTTATCGGGTCAGGAGACCCAGTACTTC.

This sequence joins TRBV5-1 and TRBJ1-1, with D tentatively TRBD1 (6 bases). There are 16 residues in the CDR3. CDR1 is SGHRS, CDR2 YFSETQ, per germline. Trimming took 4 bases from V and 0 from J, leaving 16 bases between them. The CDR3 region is CASSQTRQELNTEAFF. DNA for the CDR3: TGCGCCAGCAGCCAGACAAGACAGGAGCTGAACACTGAAGCTTTCTTT.

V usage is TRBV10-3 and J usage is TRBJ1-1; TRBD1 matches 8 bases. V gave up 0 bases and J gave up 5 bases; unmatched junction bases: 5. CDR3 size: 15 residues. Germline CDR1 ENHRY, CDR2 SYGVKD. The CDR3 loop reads CAISESSGGRTEAFF. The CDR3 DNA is TGTGCCATCAGTGAGTCTTCAGGGGGCCGAACTGAAGCTTTCTTT.

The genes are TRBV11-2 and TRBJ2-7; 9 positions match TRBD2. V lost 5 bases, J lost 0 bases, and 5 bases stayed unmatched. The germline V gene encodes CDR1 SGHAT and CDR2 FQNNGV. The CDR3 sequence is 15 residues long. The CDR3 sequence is CASSTTSGPSYEQYF. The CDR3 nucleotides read TGTGCCAGCAGCACCACTAGCGGGCCCTCCTACGAGCAGTACTTC.

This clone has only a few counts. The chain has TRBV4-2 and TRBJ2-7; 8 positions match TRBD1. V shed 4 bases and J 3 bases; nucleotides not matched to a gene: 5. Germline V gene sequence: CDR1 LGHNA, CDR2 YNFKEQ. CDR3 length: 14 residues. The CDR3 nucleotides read TGTGCCAGCAGCCCGACAGGGGAAGGCTACGAGCAGTACTTC. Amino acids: CASSPTGEGYEQYF.

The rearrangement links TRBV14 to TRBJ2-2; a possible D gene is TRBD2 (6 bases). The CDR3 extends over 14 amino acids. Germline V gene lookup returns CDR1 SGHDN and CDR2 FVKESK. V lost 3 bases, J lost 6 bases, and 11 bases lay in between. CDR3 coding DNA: TGTGCCAGCAGCCAGGAGGGAAACGCCGGGGAGCTGTTTTTT. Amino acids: CASSQEGNAGELFF.

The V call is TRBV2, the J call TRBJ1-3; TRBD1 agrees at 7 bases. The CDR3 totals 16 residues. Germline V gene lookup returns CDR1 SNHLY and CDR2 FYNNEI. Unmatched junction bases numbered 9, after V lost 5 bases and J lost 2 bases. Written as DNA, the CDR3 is TGTGCCAGCAGTTTCTCCTGGGACAGTCCTGGAAACACCATATATTTT. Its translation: CASSFSWDSPGNTIYF.

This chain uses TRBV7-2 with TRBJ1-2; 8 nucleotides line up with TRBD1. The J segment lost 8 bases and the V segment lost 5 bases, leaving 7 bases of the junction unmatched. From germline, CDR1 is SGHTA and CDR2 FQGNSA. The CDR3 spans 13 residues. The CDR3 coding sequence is TGTGCCAGCAGCCCCCGGACAGGGAGAGGCTACACCTTC. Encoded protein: CASSPRTGRGYTF.

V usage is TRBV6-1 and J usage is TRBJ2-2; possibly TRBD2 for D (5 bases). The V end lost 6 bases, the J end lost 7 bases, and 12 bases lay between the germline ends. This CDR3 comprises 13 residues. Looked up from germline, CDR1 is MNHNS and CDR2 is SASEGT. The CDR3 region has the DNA TGTGCCAGCAGCAACGGACTTAACGGGGAGCTGTTTTTT. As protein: CASSNGLNGELFF.

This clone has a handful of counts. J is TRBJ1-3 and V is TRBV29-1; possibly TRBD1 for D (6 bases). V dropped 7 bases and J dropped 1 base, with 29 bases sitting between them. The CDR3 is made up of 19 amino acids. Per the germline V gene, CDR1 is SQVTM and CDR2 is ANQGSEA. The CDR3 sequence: CSARFKTGSTRSSGNTIYF. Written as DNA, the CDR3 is TGCAGCGCTCGCTTTAAGACAGGCTCCACCAGGTCGTCTGGAAACACCATATATTTT.

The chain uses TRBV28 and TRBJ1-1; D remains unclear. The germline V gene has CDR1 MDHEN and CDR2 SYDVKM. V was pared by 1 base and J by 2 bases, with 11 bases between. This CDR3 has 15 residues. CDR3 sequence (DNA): TGTGCCAGCAGTTTATATGGAGTAATTAACACTGAAGCTTTCTTT. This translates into CASSLYGVINTEAFF.

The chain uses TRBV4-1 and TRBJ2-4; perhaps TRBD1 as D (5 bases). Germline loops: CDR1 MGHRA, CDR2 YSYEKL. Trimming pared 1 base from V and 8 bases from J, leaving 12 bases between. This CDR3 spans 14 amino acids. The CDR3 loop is CASSQGAGWDIQYF. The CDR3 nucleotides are TGCGCCAGCAGCCAAGGGGCAGGGTGGGACATTCAGTACTTC.

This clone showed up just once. In DNA form, the CDR3 reads TGTGCCAGCAGTTTACTGGGGAGAGAGCAGTACTTC. Protein product: CASSLLGREQYF. This chain links TRBV28 with TRBJ2-7; tentatively, D is TRBD2 (5 bases). V lost 2 bases and J 7 bases, leaving 9 bases between the germline ends. Germline CDR1 MDHEN, CDR2 SYDVKM. CDR3 length equals 12 residues.